This TCR beta chain was profiled in a study of technical replicates of blood from a few donors. Measured with immunoSEQ multiplex PCR; TCRdb has only the in-frame clones, and not every one. This table has roughly 85,000 clones, about 94% appearing once. Trimming took 3 bases from V and 12 from J; bases not matched to a gene: 13. The germline gives CDR1 MDHEN, CDR2 SYDVKM. CDR3 size: 15 residues. The sample comprised T cells isolated from PBMCs. This sequence joins TRBV28 and TRBJ1-4; 7 nucleotides agree with TRBD1. The source is a human donor in good health. DNA of the CDR3: TGTGCCAGCAGTTTGGCCTGGGACAGACGAAAAGAACTGTTTTTT. It encodes CASSLAWDRRKELFF.